The sequence of this T cell receptor beta chain was determined in a study of beta chain features in type 1 diabetes. As for the study in general: Healthy donors and patients had similar age, gender and cell yields.

TCRB transcripts that were expressed got sequenced, as all of the isolated RNA had been reverse transcribed. TCRdb's copy holds only in-frame clones and misses some; the assay was immunoSEQ multiplex PCR. The data hold some 500,000 clones, with roughly 11% observed a single time. Trimming took 4 bases from V and 2 from J, leaving 11 bases between them. The germline V gene encodes CDR1 SGHRS and CDR2 YFSETQ. CDR3 size: 14 residues. Averaging roughly 110 mL, one heparinised blood draw was given by each donor. V gene TRBV5-1 combines with J gene TRBJ2-3; D unclear. Material: naive CD4+ T cells from blood. The TCR comes from a woman under 30 in good health. CDR3 loop: CASSSLASTDTQYF. The CDR3 nucleotides are TGCGCCAGCAGCAGCTTGGCGTCCACAGATACGCAGTATTTT.